Listed below are T cell receptor beta chains from one sample, sequenced in a study of a mutant IDH1 vaccine in newly diagnosed glioma. TCRdb keeps only in-frame clones here, not all; method: immunoSEQ multiplex PCR. The top ten hold 5% to 6% of the sample, which has about 56,000 clones, 70% to 85% seen once. Their target antigens are unknown. The sample was PBMCs, taken from a glioma patient whose treatment included an IDH1 peptide vaccine. These receptors all stem from a man aged 45-60 years with glioma. Each CDR3 is given with its conserved first and last residue. Fields, in order: J gene, V gene, D gene, CDR3 DNA, CDR3 protein. The D gene is left open where the match is weak.

TRBJ2-7 | TRBV2 | . | TGTGCCAGCAGTAAAGAGGACGAGCAGTACTTC | CASSKEDEQYF
TRBJ1-4 | TRBV15 | . | TGTGCCACCAGCAGGGCGGGCGATGAAAAACTGTTTTTT | CATSRAGDEKLFF
TRBJ1-5 | TRBV5-1 | TRBD1 | TGCGCCAGCAGCTTGTCAGGGGGAAACAATCAGCCCCAGCATTTT | CASSLSGGNNQPQHF
TRBJ1-2 | TRBV4-1 | . | TGCGCCAGCAGCCAAGATCCGGCAGGTGCGTTCTATGGCTACACCTTC | CASSQDPAGAFYGYTF
TRBJ2-7 | TRBV19 | . | TGTGCCAGTAGTATTACGGGGAACGAGCAGTACTTC | CASSITGNEQYF
TRBJ2-7 | TRBV14 | . | TGTGCCAGCAGCCAAAATACTTATAACGAGCAGTACTTC | CASSQNTYNEQYF
TRBJ2-5 | TRBV7-2 | . | TGTGCCAGCAGCTATGGGGGGCCGTCAGGGGAGACCCAGTACTTC | CASSYGGPSGETQYF
TRBJ1-2 | TRBV27 | . | TGTGCCAGCAGCTCGACACGAACTATGGGGTTCTATGGCTACACCTTC | CASSSTRTMGFYGYTF
TRBJ2-5 | TRBV25-1 | . | TGTGCCAGCAAGTCCGAGTCGGAAGAGACCCAGTACTTC | CASKSESEETQYF
TRBJ1-1 | TRBV6-1 | . | TGTGCCTGCTGCCGGGACACAAACACTGAAGCTTTCTTT | CACCRDTNTEAFF
TRBJ1-5 | TRBV18 | . | TGTGCCAGCTCATCGTCCGGGAATCAGCCCCAGCATTTT | CASSSSGNQPQHF
TRBJ2-7 | TRBV5-6 | . | TGTGCCAGCAGCTTACGGGCAGGGAGGTCCTACGAGCAGTACTTC | CASSLRAGRSYEQYF